These 22 T cell receptor beta chains came from one sample sequenced in a study of blood T cell repertoires in COVID-19. Sequencing was performed with immunoSEQ multiplex PCR; in TCRdb, only in-frame clones are kept and a portion is missing. The data show 120,000 or so clones, 88% seen once. Sequencing input: peripheral blood. The source is a man aged 50-60 years with acute or convalescent COVID-19.

The chain combines TRBV30 with TRBJ2-1, with 10 bases lining up with TRBD2. J gave up 7 bases and V 4 bases, and 1 base lay outside the gene matches. Germline CDR1 reads GTSNPN; CDR2 reads SVGIG (reference sequence). This CDR3 comprises 12 residues. The CDR3 sequence is CAWTSGRNEQFF. The CDR3, as DNA: TGTGCCTGGACTAGCGGGAGAAATGAGCAGTTCTTC.

J is TRBJ1-1 and V is TRBV19, with 9 nucleotides matching TRBD1. Germline V gene data show CDR1 as LNHDA and CDR2 as SQIVND (reference sequence). V trimming: 8 bases; J trimming: 6 bases; junction bases outside the gene matches: 13. The CDR3 consists of 15 residues. The CDR3 sequence: CASRPDRGHVPEAFF. CDR3 in DNA: TGTGCCAGTCGTCCGGACAGGGGTCACGTACCTGAAGCTTTCTTT.

This chain uses TRBV3-1 (or the pseudogene TRBV3-2) with TRBJ2-3, with a possible D match to TRBD1 (5 bases). V was cut by 4 bases and J by 8 bases, with 10 bases left in between. CDR3 length: 12 residues. Germline CDR1 reads LGHDT; CDR2 reads YNNKEL (reference sequence). CDR3 in amino acids: CASSLQGATQYF. CDR3 in DNA: TGTGCCAGCAGCCTACAAGGGGCTACGCAGTATTTT.

This chain joins TRBV2 and TRBJ2-7; TRBD2 aligns across 8 bases. CDR1 and CDR2 from the germline V gene are SNHLY and FYNNEI. The CDR3 totals 14 residues. Germline trimming cut 6 bases from V and 4 bases from J; bases unmatched to any gene: 8. This chain's CDR3 is CASRSGLAVYEQYF. The CDR3 DNA sequence: TGTGCCAGCAGAAGCGGACTAGCTGTGTACGAGCAGTACTTC. The entire variable domain, with the rest obtained from reference TRBV2 and TRBJ2-7, is as follows: EPEVTQTPSHQVTQMGQEVILRCVPISNHLYFYWYRQILGQKVEFLVSFYNNEISEKSEIFDDQFSVERPDGSNFTLKIRSTKLEDSAMYFCASRSGLAVYEQYFGPGTRLTVT.

The genes are TRBV20-1 and TRBJ1-2, with a weak D call TRBD1 (5 bases). CDR3 length: 12 amino acids. V lost 3 bases and J 4 bases, leaving 9 bases between the germline ends. CDR1 and CDR2 (germline): DFQATT, SNEGSKA (reference sequence). CDR3 sequence reads: CSASGQVYGYTF. In nucleotides, the CDR3 is TGCAGTGCTAGTGGACAAGTCTATGGCTACACCTTC.

J is TRBJ2-3 and V is TRBV27, with 9 bases fitting TRBD2. V dropped 5 bases and J dropped 4; count of bases not matched to a gene: 16. The CDR3 is 18 residues long. Germline V CDR1 and CDR2: MNHEY, SMNVEV (reference sequence). The CDR3 DNA reads TGTGCCAGCAGTACTACCCTATCTAGCGGGATTTCAGCAGATACGCAGTATTTT. Encoded protein: CASSTTLSSGISADTQYF.

The rearrangement links TRBV27 to TRBJ2-3; 10 bases are shared with TRBD2. Germline assignment: CDR1 MNHEY and CDR2 SMNVEV (reference sequence). V lost 7 bases, J lost 0 bases, and 7 bases stayed unmatched. The CDR3 consists of 16 residues. The chain's CDR3 is CASTPGLATSTDTQYF. CDR3 DNA sequence: TGTGCCAGCACCCCGGGACTAGCGACTAGCACAGATACGCAGTATTTT.

The chain links TRBV5-6 to TRBJ2-2, with 8 bases aligning to TRBD2. Germline CDR1 is SGHDT and CDR2 is YYEEEE. V was pared by 3 bases and J by 2 bases, with 9 bases of the junction left unmatched. The CDR3 totals 17 residues. CDR3: CASSSYYSGANTGELFF. In DNA, the CDR3 is TGTGCCAGCAGCTCCTACTATAGCGGGGCTAACACCGGGGAGCTGTTTTTT.

This clone is labeled medium-sized. This chain links TRBV4-1 with TRBJ2-7; TRBD1 might be the D (6 bases). This CDR3 is built from 15 residues. The germline V and J ends were trimmed by 0 bases and 1 base, with 10 bases remaining between them. The V gene's germline CDR1 is MGHRA and CDR2 YSYEKL. CDR3 amino acids: CASSQDFQGSYEQYF. The CDR3 DNA follows: TGCGCCAGCAGCCAAGATTTTCAGGGGTCCTACGAGCAGTACTTC.

This chain uses TRBV30 with TRBJ1-5; 8 nucleotides agree with TRBD1. The CDR3 loop spans 17 amino acids. CDR1 and CDR2 from the germline V gene are GTSNPN and SVGIG (reference sequence). The V gene end was trimmed by 1 base and the J gene end by 6 bases; junction bases not matched to a gene: 14. The CDR3 sequence: CAWSAPGGYRDTQPQHF. The CDR3 coding sequence is TGTGCCTGGAGTGCCCCAGGGGGCTACAGGGACACTCAGCCCCAGCATTTT.

Only one count was recorded for this clone. V and J are TRBV7-2 and TRBJ2-7; weak D call: TRBD2 (5 bases). V lost 3 bases to trimming and J lost 6 bases, with 21 bases between them. Per germline, CDR1 SGHTA and CDR2 FQGNSA. The CDR3 loop spans 16 amino acids. CDR3 sequence reads: CASSFISREGGAEQYF. For the CDR3, the DNA is TGTGCCAGCAGCTTCATTTCCCGGGAAGGAGGCGCCGAGCAGTACTTC. Drawing the rest from reference TRBV7-2 and TRBJ2-7, the complete variable domain is GAGVSQSPSNKVTEKGKDVELRCDPISGHTALYWYRQSLGQGLEFLIYFQGNSAPDKSGLPSDRFSAERTGGSVSTLTIQRTQQEDSAVYLCASSFISREGGAEQYFGPGTRLTVT.

This sequence joins TRBV7-2 and TRBJ2-5; no reliable D call. Per the germline V gene, CDR1 is SGHTA and CDR2 is FQGNSA. The CDR3 contains 14 residues. V was pared by 5 bases and J by 5 bases, with 15 bases between. CDR3 DNA sequence: TGTGCCAGCAGCCCTCTCACGGTAGTGGAGACCCAGTACTTC. Translating it yields CASSPLTVVETQYF.

The chain joins TRBV12-5 to TRBJ1-1; D perhaps matches TRBD1 (5 bases). CDR1 is LGHNT and CDR2 is FRNRAP in the germline V gene. This CDR3 has 17 residues. Trimming stripped 0 bases from V and 0 bases from J, with 14 bases between. CDR3 protein: CASGLVPGAVMNTEAFF. The CDR3 region has the DNA TGTGCTAGTGGTTTGGTCCCTGGGGCAGTGATGAACACTGAAGCTTTCTTT.

The chain employs TRBV21-1 and TRBJ1-1; the DNA was not compared with TRBD1, the D call given in the table. TRBV21-1 is annotated as a pseudogene. This CDR3 contains 14 residues. CDR3 sequence: CASSKGHQNTEAFF. CDR3 DNA sequence: TGTGCCAGCAGCAAGGGCCATCAGAACACTGAAGCTTTCTTT.

The CDR3 reads CASTETDSSTDTQYF. The DNA of the CDR3 is TGTGCCAGTACCGAAACGGACAGTAGCACAGATACGCAGTATTTT. V gene TRBV19 combines with J gene TRBJ2-3, with D possibly matching TRBD1 (6 bases). In germline, CDR1 is LNHDA, CDR2 SQIVND (reference sequence). CDR3 length equals 15 residues. Trimming took off 7 bases at V and 0 bases at J, with 14 bases between the two ends. The full variable domain, with the rest looked up from reference TRBV19 and TRBJ2-3, is DGGITQSPKYLFRKEGQNVTLSCEQNLNHDAMYWYRQDPGQGLRLIYYSQIVNDFQKGDIAEGYSVSREKKESFPLTVTSAQKNPTAFYLCASTETDSSTDTQYFGPGTRLTVL.

The chain joins TRBV9 to TRBJ2-1; D might be TRBD2 (6 bases). From germline, CDR1 is SGDLS and CDR2 YYNGEE. Trimming removed 0 bases from V and 5 bases from J, with 12 bases in between. The CDR3 is 15 residues long. The CDR3 DNA reads as TGTGCCAGCAGCGTAGATGTAGCGGCCAACAATGAGCAGTTCTTC. It translates to CASSVDVAANNEQFF.

The gene calls are TRBV5-1 and TRBJ1-2; the match to TRBD1 covers 7 bases. From germline, CDR1 is SGHRS and CDR2 YFSETQ. The CDR3 contains 13 residues. The V and J ends lost 3 bases and 8 bases, in that order; junction bases with no gene match: 7. DNA for the CDR3: TGCGCCAGCAGCTCCAGGGGGTTTCGAGGCTACACCTTC. Translation: CASSSRGFRGYTF.

This chain uses TRBV3-1 (or the pseudogene TRBV3-2) with TRBJ1-2, with D perhaps TRBD1 (5 bases). This CDR3 has 15 amino acids. Germline loops: CDR1 LGHDT, CDR2 YNNKEL (reference sequence). V was clipped by 0 bases and J by 4 bases, with 12 bases between them. The CDR3 reads CASSQDFAGTYGYTF. In nucleotides, the CDR3 is TGTGCCAGCAGCCAAGATTTTGCGGGGACCTATGGCTACACCTTC.

The CDR3 coding sequence is TGTGCCAGCAGCGCATTACAGACGAACACTGAAGCTTTCTTT. Its translation is CASSALQTNTEAFF. V and J are TRBV9 and TRBJ1-1; D unclear. The V end was cut by 3 bases, the J end by 1 base, with 10 bases between. The V gene's germline CDR1 is SGDLS and CDR2 YYNGEE. The CDR3 consists of 14 residues.

The V call is TRBV19, the J call TRBJ2-1; possible D gene TRBD1, 6 bases. There are 14 residues in the CDR3. Trimming removed 7 bases at V and 2 bases at J, with 12 bases between. CDR1 is LNHDA and CDR2 is SQIVND in the germline V gene (reference sequence). In nucleotides, the CDR3 is TGTGCCAGTAATGACAGGATAGCCTACAATGAGCAGTTCTTC. Encoded protein: CASNDRIAYNEQFF.

This rearrangement joins TRBV19 to TRBJ1-4; TRBD1 agrees at 9 bases. The CDR3 contains 18 residues. V lost 5 bases and J lost 0; bases outside the gene matches: 10. Germline CDR1 and CDR2: LNHDA and SQIVND (reference sequence). CDR3 bases: TGTGCCAGTAGTTTCCGGGACAGGGTCCAAACAACTAATGAAAAACTGTTTTTT. Its protein product is CASSFRDRVQTTNEKLFF. Using reference TRBV19 and TRBJ1-4 for the parts outside the CDR3, the full variable domain is DGGITQSPKYLFRKEGQNVTLSCEQNLNHDAMYWYRQDPGQGLRLIYYSQIVNDFQKGDIAEGYSVSREKKESFPLTVTSAQKNPTAFYLCASSFRDRVQTTNEKLFFGSGTQLSVL.

The chain is built from TRBV7-2 and TRBJ2-1, with TRBD2 matching over 12 bases. The CDR3 extends over 13 amino acids. V shed 1 base and J 15 bases; nucleotides not matched to a gene: 4. The germline V gene encodes CDR1 SGHTA and CDR2 FQGNSA. The CDR3 bases are TGTGCCAGCAGCTTAGTGACTAGCGGGAGTCTGTTCTTC. Its protein is CASSLVTSGSLFF.